The 19 T cell receptor beta chains given below trace back to one sample, sequenced in a study of PD-L1 blockade in urothelial cancer. Documented time point: peripheral blood 6 weeks after treatment start. Some clones are missing from TCRdb's copy, which holds only in-frame ones; the method was immunoSEQ multiplex PCR. Of more than 60,000 clones detected, roughly 90% appear once; the ten largest clones hold approximately 11%. Sequences were derived from PBMCs, sampled around atezolizumab (anti-PD-L1) treatment. These receptors all stem from a man in his 60s with urothelial cancer.

The chain joins TRBV6-1 to TRBJ1-5; no firm D call. V was trimmed by 6 bases and J by 3 bases, leaving 9 bases between them. The V gene's germline CDR1 is MNHNS and CDR2 SASEGT. This CDR3 spans 13 amino acids. This CDR3 reads CASSIDYNQPQHF. The CDR3 DNA sequence: TGTGCCAGCAGCATAGATTACAATCAGCCCCAGCATTTT.

The chain recombines TRBV5-1 with TRBJ2-3; TRBD2 agrees at 7 bases. This CDR3 spans 15 amino acids. The V gene's germline CDR1 is SGHRS and CDR2 YFSETQ. V trimming: 0 bases; J trimming: 3 bases; junction bases outside the gene matches: 4. The CDR3 sequence: CASSLVMGGTDTQYF. The CDR3 DNA reads as TGCGCCAGCAGCTTGGTCATGGGAGGGACAGATACGCAGTATTTT. The full variable domain, its missing parts supplied by reference TRBV5-1 and TRBJ2-3, is KAGVTQTPRYLIKTRGQQVTLSCSPISGHRSVSWYQQTPGQGLQFLFEYFSETQRNKGNFPGRFSGRQFSNSRSEMNVSTLELGDSALYLCASSLVMGGTDTQYFGPGTRLTVL.

V gene TRBV5-6 combines with J gene TRBJ2-1, with 13 bases that match TRBD2. Per the germline V gene, CDR1 is SGHDT and CDR2 is YYEEEE. This CDR3 spans 14 amino acids. The junction had 1 base not matched to a gene; V was cut back by 4 bases and J by 6 bases. The CDR3 reads CASSRLAGGNEQFF. In DNA, the CDR3 is TGTGCCAGCAGCCGACTAGCGGGAGGCAATGAGCAGTTCTTC.

This sequence joins TRBV7-9 and TRBJ2-1; possible D gene TRBD1, 5 bases. V was shortened by 5 bases and J by 0 bases, with 11 bases between the two germline ends. This CDR3 region has 15 residues. CDR1 and CDR2 (germline): SEHNR, FQNEAQ (reference sequence). CDR3 protein: CASSPDSVSYNEQFF. CDR3 DNA: TGTGCCAGCAGCCCCGACAGCGTCTCCTACAATGAGCAGTTCTTC. Looking up the rest from reference TRBV7-9 and TRBJ2-1 gives the full variable domain: DTGVSQNPRHKITKRGQNVTFRCDPISEHNRLYWYRQTLGQGPEFLTYFQNEAQLEKSRLLSDRFSAERPKGSFSTLEIQRTEQGDSAMYLCASSPDSVSYNEQFFGPGTRLTVL.

The rearrangement links TRBV6-1 to TRBJ1-6; 7 nucleotides align to TRBD1. The CDR3 sequence is 14 residues long. The trim removed 9 bases at V and 2 bases at J, leaving 4 bases unmatched. Germline assignment: CDR1 MNHNS and CDR2 SASEGT. CDR3: CASYDRAYNSPLHF. CDR3 in DNA: TGTGCCAGTTACGACAGGGCCTATAATTCACCCCTCCACTTT.

This chain links TRBV4-1 with TRBJ2-1; TRBD2 agrees at 10 bases. Germline V CDR1 and CDR2: MGHRA, YSYEKL. J lost 2 bases, V lost 1 base, and 11 bases had no gene match. The length of the CDR3 is 19 residues. The CDR3 sequence is CASSQVPGFLAGAYNEQFF. The CDR3 DNA follows: TGCGCCAGCAGCCAAGTCCCGGGGTTTCTAGCGGGAGCCTACAATGAGCAGTTCTTC.

This clone was found once. This chain connects TRBV7-2 to TRBJ1-4, with D maybe TRBD1 (6 bases). Deletions cut 5 bases from V and 4 bases from J, with 11 bases between. This CDR3 has 14 amino acids. The germline V gene has CDR1 SGHTA and CDR2 FQGNSA. Here the CDR3 DNA reads TGTGCCAGCAGCCTGGACAGAAGTAATGAAAAACTGTTTTTT. Encoded protein: CASSLDRSNEKLFF. Combining the CDR3 with reference TRBV7-2 and TRBJ1-4 gives the whole variable domain GAGVSQSPSNKVTEKGKDVELRCDPISGHTALYWYRQSLGQGLEFLIYFQGNSAPDKSGLPSDRFSAERTGGSVSTLTIQRTQQEDSAVYLCASSLDRSNEKLFFGSGTQLSVL.

The rearrangement links TRBV10-2 to TRBJ2-7, with D possibly being TRBD1 (6 bases). V dropped 2 bases and J dropped 5 bases, with 19 bases sitting between them. The CDR3 length is 16 residues. CDR1 and CDR2 from the germline V gene are WSHSY and SAAADI. The CDR3 reads CASSEPITGWGNEQYF. As DNA, the CDR3 is TGCGCCAGCAGTGAGCCAATTACAGGGTGGGGGAACGAGCAGTACTTC.

This clone was seen once. The chain links TRBV5-1 to TRBJ2-3; 12 positions agree with TRBD2. Per the germline V gene, CDR1 is SGHRS and CDR2 is YFSETQ. The CDR3 contains 20 residues. The trim removed 4 bases at V and 0 bases at J, leaving 15 bases unmatched. The CDR3 region has the DNA TGCGCCAGCAGCGGGCCGGGACTAGCGGGCAAGACGTCTAGCACAGATACGCAGTATTTT. The encoded protein is CASSGPGLAGKTSSTDTQYF.

This clone was recorded a few times. The rearrangement uses TRBV4-2 and TRBJ1-1; D is possibly TRBD1 (6 bases). In germline, CDR1 is LGHNA, CDR2 YNFKEQ. This CDR3 has 13 amino acids. Trimming pared 1 base from V and 8 bases from J, leaving 11 bases between. In nucleotides, the CDR3 is TGTGCCAGCAGCCAAGGATCAGACAGGGAAGCTTTCTTT. This sequence encodes CASSQGSDREAFF.

V and J are TRBV7-9 and TRBJ1-2, with D unresolved. V lost 5 bases to trimming and J lost 8 bases, with 15 bases between them. Germline V CDR1 and CDR2: SEHNR, FQNEAQ (reference sequence). The CDR3 spans 13 residues. The CDR3 coding sequence is TGTGCCAGCAGCCGCGGATCTGCCCAGGGCTACACCTTC. Residues: CASSRGSAQGYTF.

V gene TRBV28 combines with J gene TRBJ2-2; 11 nucleotides line up with TRBD2. V lost 3 bases, J lost 1 base, and 4 bases stayed unmatched. The V gene's germline CDR1 is MDHEN and CDR2 SYDVKM. This CDR3 region has 17 residues. The CDR3 bases are TGTGCCAGCAGTTTGGAGGGACTAGCGGAGAACACCGGGGAGCTGTTTTTT. It encodes CASSLEGLAENTGELFF.

The chain combines TRBV6-4 with TRBJ1-2; possibly TRBD1 for D (6 bases). Deletions cut 6 bases from V and 2 bases from J, with 10 bases between. CDR1 MRHNA and CDR2 SNTAGT come from the germline V gene. This CDR3 is 13 amino acids long. CDR3 DNA sequence: TGTGCCAGCAGCATTGACAGGAACTATGGCTACACCTTC. It encodes CASSIDRNYGYTF.

In this sample, this clone turned up once. CDR3 nucleotides: TGTGCCAGCAGTCCCCCAGGGGGCGCCAATCAGCCCCAGCATTTT. It translates to CASSPPGGANQPQHF. This chain connects TRBV28 to TRBJ1-5; 8 bases fit TRBD1. CDR1 and CDR2 from the germline V gene are MDHEN and SYDVKM. The CDR3 length is 15 residues. V shed 5 bases, J shed 3 bases, and the junction held 6 bases outside the gene matches.

The CDR3 DNA reads TGTGCCAGCAGCTCACCCAGGATTGAAAAACTGTTTTTT. It encodes CASSSPRIEKLFF. V usage is TRBV5-4 and J usage is TRBJ1-4; the D is unclear. V was pared by 3 bases and J by 7 bases, with 10 bases between. CDR3 length equals 13 residues. The V gene's germline CDR1 is SGHNT and CDR2 YYREEE (reference sequence). Combining the CDR3 with reference TRBV5-4 and TRBJ1-4 gives the whole variable domain ETGVTQSPTHLIKTRGQQVTLRCSSQSGHNTVSWYQQALGQGPQFIFQYYREEENGRGNFPPRFSGLQFPNYSSELNVNALELDDSALYLCASSSPRIEKLFFGSGTQLSVL.

This chain uses TRBV7-6 with TRBJ1-1; perhaps TRBD1 as D (6 bases). Germline V gene lookup returns CDR1 SGHVS and CDR2 FNYEAQ. Trimming cost V 5 bases and J 5 bases, with 9 bases left between them. The CDR3 is made up of 12 amino acids. The CDR3, as DNA: TGTGCCAGCAGCCTGGGGGCGACTGAAGCTTTCTTT. This translates into CASSLGATEAFF.

This sequence joins TRBV19 and TRBJ1-1, with 9 bases lining up with TRBD1. The germline CDR1 and CDR2 sequences are LNHDA and SQIVND (reference sequence). V trimming: 4 bases; J trimming: 6 bases; junction bases outside the gene matches: 15. The CDR3 spans 17 residues. Here the CDR3 reads CASSSLRTGENFAEAFF. CDR3 DNA: TGTGCCAGTAGTAGCCTCCGGACAGGGGAAAACTTTGCTGAAGCTTTCTTT.

V is TRBV18 and J is TRBJ2-5, with D tentatively TRBD2 (6 bases). CDR3 length: 14 amino acids. Germline V lookup: CDR1 KGHSH, CDR2 LQKENI. The ends were cut back, 10 bases at V and 5 bases at J, with 20 bases in the middle. As DNA, the CDR3 is TGTGCCACTTCGTCGCGGGGCCCGTGGGAGACCCAGTACTTC. Translation gives CATSSRGPWETQYF. Full variable domain (outside the CDR3, taken from reference TRBV18 and TRBJ2-5): NAGVMQNPRHLVRRRGQEARLRCSPMKGHSHVYWYRQLPEEGLKFMVYLQKENIIDESGMPKERFSAEFPKEGPSILRIQQVVRGDSAAYFCATSSRGPWETQYFGPGTRLLVL.

V is TRBV27 and J is TRBJ2-7; TRBD2 matches 9 bases. The V gene end was trimmed by 3 bases and the J gene end by 1 base; junction bases not matched to a gene: 4. Germline loops: CDR1 MNHEY, CDR2 SMNVEV (reference sequence). This CDR3 has 15 residues. CDR3 nucleotide sequence: TGTGCCAGCAGTTTGGAGCGGGAGGCGTCCTACGAGCAGTACTTC. Protein: CASSLEREASYEQYF.